This T cell receptor beta chain was sequenced during a study of T-cell memory formation after mild COVID-19. Broader study findings: There was a balanced CD4/CD8 profile in clones contracting day 15 to 85, and later expanders leaned CD4+.

The CDR3 is 15 residues long. Trimming cost V 1 base and J 5 bases, with 11 bases left between them. Germline values: CDR1 SGHVS, CDR2 FQNEAQ. Concerning this clonotype: Its cognate antigen is unknown.

TCRdb reprocessed the 5' RACE reads via MiXCR and lists one record per CDR3 protein. This sample has around 300,000 distinct CDR3 sequences, with roughly 13% found just once. The chain employs TRBV7-8 and TRBJ2-2, with D possibly being TRBD2 (6 bases). The TCR originated in a man aged 18 to 30 who had mild COVID-19 (a few samples of this study predate the infection). Cell type and time point are not known. Sequences were obtained from PBMCs or a T cell subset sorted from them (not recorded which). The CDR3 DNA reads as TGTGCCAGCAGCTTAGTTGGGGGGATTACCGGGGAGCTGTTTTTT. It translates to CASSLVGGITGELFF.